Following are 29 T cell receptor beta chains from one sample sequenced in a study of T-cell reconstitution after alpha-beta-depleted transplantation in children. Unique molecular identifiers featured in how the TCRbeta library was prepared. TCRdb used MiXCR to reprocess the PCR reads, holding one entry per CDR3 protein. The table has fewer than 550,000 distinct CDR3 sequences, roughly 11% seen once. This material consisted of PBMCs, mostly from graft donor cells, taken 180 days after TCRalphabeta/CD19-depleted stem cell transplant. The source of these receptors is a female patient aged 2 to 10 who had a stem cell transplant for aplastic anemia, so the T cells may come from the graft donor.

The V gene is TRBV20-1, the J gene TRBJ2-7, with TRBD2 matching 7 bases. J was trimmed by 3 bases and V by 5 bases; bases with no gene match: 7. The CDR3 spans 13 residues. Germline loops: CDR1 DFQATT, CDR2 SNEGSKA (reference sequence). CDR3 bases: TGCAGTGCTCCGACCAGCGGGGTCTACGAGCAGTACTTC. Amino acids: CSAPTSGVYEQYF.

This clonotype turned up a few times. The chain joins TRBV19 to TRBJ1-2; TRBD1 aligns across 7 bases. Per germline, CDR1 LNHDA and CDR2 SQIVND (reference sequence). The V gene end was trimmed by 3 bases and the J gene end by 8 bases; junction bases not matched to a gene: 12. This CDR3 is 15 amino acids long. CDR3 in amino acids: CASSMGVPGGDGYTF. CDR3 DNA: TGTGCCAGTAGTATGGGCGTACCAGGGGGTGACGGCTACACCTTC.

This clonotype was observed at least ten times. V is TRBV20-1 and J is TRBJ2-5; TRBD2 agrees at 9 bases. Trimming removed 2 bases from V and 5 bases from J; junction bases left unmatched: 9. The germline CDR1 and CDR2 sequences are DFQATT and SNEGSKA (reference sequence). The CDR3 is made up of 15 amino acids. CDR3 protein: CSARRPAGGLETQYF. The CDR3 nucleotides read TGCAGTGCTAGAAGGCCAGCGGGAGGCCTCGAGACCCAGTACTTC.

This clonotype has only a few counts. The rearrangement uses TRBV12-3 or TRBV12-4 and TRBJ2-3; 7 positions match TRBD2. V lost 2 bases and J lost 5; bases outside the gene matches: 7. This CDR3 region has 15 residues. The CDR3 region has the DNA TGTGCCAGCAGTTTATCTAGCGGAGGGTTAGATACGCAGTATTTT. Translating it yields CASSLSSGGLDTQYF.

This clonotype has more than one count but fewer than ten. V and J are TRBV7-9 and TRBJ2-7; D is ambiguous. CDR3 length: 11 amino acids. V was pared by 5 bases and J by 6 bases, with 8 bases between. Germline V CDR1 and CDR2: SEHNR, FQNEAQ (reference sequence). CDR3 protein: CASSRSSEQYF. In DNA form, the CDR3 reads TGTGCCAGCAGCCGGTCTAGCGAGCAGTACTTC.

This clonotype appeared many times. The chain employs TRBV5-6 and TRBJ1-1, with D unclear. Trimming removed 4 bases from V and 6 bases from J, with 16 bases in between. CDR1 and CDR2 (germline): SGHDT, YYEEEE. There are 14 residues in the CDR3. The CDR3 region has the DNA TGTGCCAGCAGCCTCAGTTCGAGGGATGCTGAAGCTTTCTTT. Protein product: CASSLSSRDAEAFF. Looking up the rest from reference TRBV5-6 and TRBJ1-1 gives the full variable domain: DAGVTQSPTHLIKTRGQQVTLRCSPKSGHDTVSWYQQALGQGPQFIFQYYEEEERQRGNFPDRFSGHQFPNYSSELNVNALLLGDSALYLCASSLSSRDAEAFFGQGTRLTVV.

This clonotype was picked up many times. The chain uses TRBV6-5 and TRBJ2-1, with 10 nucleotides matching TRBD2. Germline V gives CDR1 MNHEY, CDR2 SVGAGI. V trimming: 8 bases; J trimming: 4 bases; junction bases outside the gene matches: 5. The CDR3 has 14 residues. The CDR3 sequence: CASSRLAGYNEQFF. Written as DNA, the CDR3 is TGTGCCAGCTCCCGACTAGCGGGTTACAATGAGCAGTTCTTC.

The chain couples TRBV7-6 to TRBJ2-7, with D possibly matching TRBD1 (7 bases). With 5 bases removed from V and 3 bases from J, the gap between germline ends came to 17 bases. CDR3 length equals 15 residues. The germline CDR1 and CDR2 sequences are SGHVS and FNYEAQ. Here the CDR3 DNA reads TGTGCCAGCAGCCCAGCCGCGGGGACAGACTACGAGCAGTACGTC. Protein: CASSPAAGTDYEQYV.

This clonotype was recorded a few times. The V gene is TRBV29-1, the J gene TRBJ2-3, with D possibly TRBD2 on 5 matching bases. The CDR3 has 13 amino acids. The ends were cut back, 3 bases at V and 5 bases at J, with 12 bases in the middle. CDR1 and CDR2 (germline): SQVTM, ANQGSEA. The CDR3 DNA follows: TGCAGCGTTGATACGGGGTTAGGAGATACGCAGTATTTT. Translating gives CSVDTGLGDTQYF.

There are a few counts of this clonotype. The chain links TRBV4-1 to TRBJ2-1; TRBD2 matches at 13 bases. The trim removed 1 base at V and 4 bases at J, leaving 4 bases unmatched. Germline V gene data show CDR1 as MGHRA and CDR2 as YSYEKL. The CDR3 loop spans 17 amino acids. The CDR3 region is CASSQGAGLAGYNEQFF. CDR3 in DNA: TGCGCCAGCAGCCAAGGTGCGGGACTAGCGGGGTACAATGAGCAGTTCTTC.

The chain recombines TRBV24-1 with TRBJ2-5; D is possibly TRBD1 (5 bases). The ends were cut back, 2 bases at V and 6 bases at J, with 9 bases in the middle. The germline CDR1 and CDR2 sequences are KGHDR and SFDVKD. This CDR3 contains 13 residues. The CDR3 sequence is CATSDSWGKTQYF. The CDR3 DNA reads TGTGCCACCAGTGATTCGTGGGGCAAGACCCAGTACTTC.

The V and J genes are TRBV5-8 and TRBJ2-2, with 7 bases fitting TRBD1. Looked up from germline, CDR1 is SGHTS and CDR2 is YDEGEE. The V and J ends lost 4 bases and 6 bases, in that order; junction bases with no gene match: 6. The CDR3 is 14 amino acids. Written as DNA, the CDR3 is TGTGCCAGCAGCCTAGGGACAGTCCCCGGGGAGCTGTTTTTT. It yields the protein CASSLGTVPGELFF.

This rearrangement joins TRBV7-6 to TRBJ1-1; D perhaps matches TRBD1 (6 bases). From germline, CDR1 is SGHVS and CDR2 FNYEAQ. The ends were cut back, 5 bases at V and 5 bases at J, with 27 bases in the middle. The CDR3 covers 18 residues. In DNA form, the CDR3 reads TGTGCCAGCAGCCACATCCCCGAGGGGGACATCGTGAGAACTGAAGCTTTCTTT. The encoded protein is CASSHIPEGDIVRTEAFF.

In its sample, this clonotype was seen a few times. The rearrangement links TRBV28 to TRBJ1-2; a possible D gene is TRBD1 (5 bases). The CDR3 covers 13 residues. V gave up 3 bases and J gave up 4 bases, with 9 bases separating them. CDR1 is MDHEN, CDR2 SYDVKM, per germline. DNA for the CDR3: TGTGCCAGCAGTTTTGGGGGTCGCTATGGCTACACCTTC. The encoded protein is CASSFGGRYGYTF.

V is TRBV12-3 or TRBV12-4 and J is TRBJ1-1; D might be TRBD1 (5 bases). Trimming cost V 7 bases and J 8 bases, with 20 bases left between them. The CDR3 totals 14 residues. CDR3 bases: TGTGCCAGCATGTATCGGGGCCCCCGGACGGAAGCTTTCTTT. It translates to CASMYRGPRTEAFF.

This clonotype was counted a few times. This chain's CDR3 is CSVLTGQGVILPYEQYF. In DNA, the CDR3 is TGCAGCGTCCTAACGGGACAGGGAGTCATCCTCCCCTACGAGCAGTACTTC. This chain uses TRBV29-1 with TRBJ2-7; 9 bases fit TRBD1. Per germline, CDR1 SQVTM and CDR2 ANQGSEA. J was trimmed by 2 bases and V by 6 bases; bases with no gene match: 17. The CDR3 contains 17 residues.

There are a few counts of this clonotype. The genes are TRBV18 and TRBJ1-2; tentative D call: TRBD1 (6 bases). The V gene's germline CDR1 is KGHSH and CDR2 LQKENI. This CDR3 is built from 16 residues. The V gene lost 4 bases and the J gene lost 1 base, with 16 bases spanning the gap. In DNA, the CDR3 is TGTGCCAGCTCACAAAACATCGGGACAAGTAACTATGGCTACACCTTC. It translates to CASSQNIGTSNYGYTF.

This clonotype occurred a few times. The chain recombines TRBV12-3 or TRBV12-4 with TRBJ2-2, with D possibly being TRBD2 (5 bases). Trimming removed 2 bases at V and 0 bases at J, with 16 bases between. CDR3 length: 18 residues. For the CDR3, the DNA is TGTGCCAGCAGTTTATCGACGGGGAGAAGGGCGAACACCGGGGAGCTGTTTTTT. As protein: CASSLSTGRRANTGELFF.

V gene TRBV19 combines with J gene TRBJ2-3, with D hard to call. Per the germline V gene, CDR1 is LNHDA and CDR2 is SQIVND (reference sequence). The CDR3 loop spans 20 amino acids. Trimming took off 3 bases at V and 2 bases at J, with 27 bases between the two ends. CDR3 nucleotide sequence: TGTGCCAGTAGTATTCGGGCCTACCGCAATCGCCTAGTACCCACAGATACGCAGTATTTT. The encoded protein is CASSIRAYRNRLVPTDTQYF. Together with reference TRBV19 and TRBJ2-3, the CDR3 gives the full variable domain: DGGITQSPKYLFRKEGQNVTLSCEQNLNHDAMYWYRQDPGQGLRLIYYSQIVNDFQKGDIAEGYSVSREKKESFPLTVTSAQKNPTAFYLCASSIRAYRNRLVPTDTQYFGPGTRLTVL.

This chain joins TRBV12-3 or TRBV12-4 and TRBJ2-3; D gene uncertain. Trimming stripped 3 bases from V and 4 bases from J, with 5 bases between. The length of the CDR3 is 12 residues. CDR3 residues: CASSFHPDTQYF. The CDR3 region has the DNA TGTGCCAGCAGTTTTCATCCAGATACGCAGTATTTT.

V gene TRBV23-1 combines with J gene TRBJ2-3; D perhaps matches TRBD1 (5 bases). TRBV23-1 is marked as an open reading frame, function uncertain. V lost 3 bases and J 3 bases, leaving 19 bases between the germline ends. The CDR3 runs 17 residues. The CDR3 DNA follows: TGCGCCAGCAGTCACCCCCAGGGCCTACGGAAAACAGATACGCAGTATTTT. Translated: CASSHPQGLRKTDTQYF.

The J gene is TRBJ2-7, the V gene TRBV2; 10 nucleotides line up with TRBD1. V was clipped by 3 bases and J by 4 bases; unmatched bases: 6. CDR3 length equals 15 residues. Germline CDR1 reads SNHLY; CDR2 reads FYNNEI. CDR3 loop: CASSDPRDRGYEQYV. The CDR3 nucleotides are TGTGCCAGCAGTGACCCCCGGGACAGGGGATACGAGCAGTACGTC.

A single count supports this clonotype. This rearrangement joins TRBV11-3 to TRBJ2-4, with 10 bases lining up with TRBD2. CDR3 length: 14 amino acids. Germline trimming cut 5 bases from V and 8 bases from J; bases unmatched to any gene: 6. Per the germline V gene, CDR1 is SGHNT and CDR2 is YENEEA. The CDR3 DNA reads TGTGCCAGCAGCCGAAGCGGGAGGGCGGACATTCAGTACTTC. Translating it yields CASSRSGRADIQYF.

The table lists this clonotype with a few counts. The V gene is TRBV28, the J gene TRBJ2-1, with D unclear. Trimming took off 6 bases at V and 0 bases at J, with 30 bases between the two ends. The V gene's germline CDR1 is MDHEN and CDR2 SYDVKM. This CDR3 has 21 amino acids. This chain's CDR3 is CASSPKRYPRYATHSYNEQFF. CDR3 DNA sequence: TGTGCCAGCAGCCCAAAACGATATCCCCGATACGCGACCCACTCCTACAATGAGCAGTTCTTC.

The V call is TRBV7-2, the J call TRBJ2-7; a possible D gene is TRBD2 (5 bases). Germline CDR1 SGHTA, CDR2 FQGNSA. V lost 5 bases and J 2 bases, leaving 19 bases between the germline ends. This CDR3 spans 16 amino acids. The CDR3 here is CASSPPRRGPTYEQYF. In nucleotides, the CDR3 is TGTGCCAGCAGCCCCCCCCGGAGAGGGCCCACCTACGAGCAGTACTTC.

This clonotype was recorded many times. This sequence joins TRBV5-1 and TRBJ2-7; unclear D gene. The CDR3 covers 13 residues. From germline, CDR1 is SGHRS and CDR2 YFSETQ. V was cut by 0 bases and J by 3 bases, with 7 bases left in between. The CDR3 loop reads CASSLGRLYEQYF. CDR3 nucleotide sequence: TGCGCCAGCAGCTTGGGGAGACTCTACGAGCAGTACTTC. The full variable domain, completed using reference TRBV5-1 and TRBJ2-7, is KAGVTQTPRYLIKTRGQQVTLSCSPISGHRSVSWYQQTPGQGLQFLFEYFSETQRNKGNFPGRFSGRQFSNSRSEMNVSTLELGDSALYLCASSLGRLYEQYFGPGTRLTVT.

This clonotype has a handful of counts. The J gene is TRBJ2-2, the V gene TRBV15; 8 nucleotides line up with TRBD1. This CDR3 has 16 amino acids. V lost 0 bases to trimming and J lost 6 bases; unmatched junction nucleotides: 6. Germline V CDR1 and CDR2: LNHNV, YYDKDF (reference sequence). CDR3 protein: CATSRDVARGPGELFF. The CDR3, as DNA: TGTGCCACCAGCAGAGATGTGGCCAGGGGGCCCGGGGAGCTGTTTTTT. The full variable domain, its missing parts supplied by reference TRBV15 and TRBJ2-2, is DAMVIQNPRYQVTQFGKPVTLSCSQTLNHNVMYWYQQKSSQAPKLLFHYYDKDFNNEADTPDNFQSRRPNTSFCFLDIRSPGLGDTAMYLCATSRDVARGPGELFFGEGSRLTVL.

This clonotype appeared a few times. The V gene is TRBV12-3 or TRBV12-4, the J gene TRBJ2-7; D remains unclear. V was cut by 3 bases and J by 4 bases, with 10 bases left in between. The CDR3 contains 13 residues. The CDR3 DNA reads TGTGCCAGCAGTTTTACGGCAGAATACGAGCAGTACTTC. It yields the protein CASSFTAEYEQYF.

V and J are TRBV7-2 and TRBJ1-2; D might be TRBD1 (6 bases). Germline V gives CDR1 SGHTA, CDR2 FQGNSA. Between the trimmed V and J ends, which lost 4 bases and 0 bases, there was a span of 9 bases. The CDR3 consists of 14 residues. The CDR3 loop is CASSSYRANYGYTF. The CDR3 region has the DNA TGTGCCAGCAGCTCCTACAGGGCTAACTATGGCTACACCTTC.